This is a list of T cell receptor beta chains from one sample in a study of beta chain features in type 1 diabetes. The table came from immunoSEQ multiplex PCR; TCRdb's copy has only in-frame clones and leaves some out. The sample lists 95,000 to 150,000 clones, around 17% occurring once. The specimen was central memory CD4+ T cells from blood. These receptors originate from a young man with type 1 diabetes. The CDR3 runs from the conserved cysteine through the conserved F or W. Each record gives: D gene, V gene, J gene, clone size, CDR3 protein, CDR3 DNA. The D gene is left open where the match is weak. Rows may omit the clone size; those that give it use once, few, many or a size class.

.	TRBV19	TRBJ1-5	few	CASTDGSNQPQHF	TGTGCCAGTACAGACGGGAGCAATCAGCCCCAGCATTTT
.	TRBV11-3	TRBJ2-1	few	CASSFTFEGNEQFF	TGTGCCAGCAGCTTTACCTTCGAGGGCAATGAGCAGTTCTTC
.	TRBV28	TRBJ1-5	few	CAIKGQQHSNQPQHF	TGTGCCATCAAGGGGCAGCAACATAGCAATCAGCCCCAGCATTTT
.	TRBV29-1	TRBJ1-1	few	CSAGGQLNTEAFF	TGCAGCGCCGGTGGACAGCTTAACACTGAAGCTTTCTTT
.	TRBV10-3	TRBJ2-1	.	CAITRTEEGYEQFF	TGTGCCATCACTCGGACGGAGGAGGGGTATGAGCAGTTCTTC
.	TRBV27	TRBJ1-6	.	CATKRTETYNSPLHF	TGTGCCACTAAACGGACGGAGACCTATAATTCACCCCTCCACTTT
TRBD1	TRBV5-4	TRBJ2-1	.	CASSPGQQYNEQFF	TGTGCCAGCAGCCCGGGACAGCAATACAATGAGCAGTTCTTC
.	TRBV6-5	TRBJ1-4	few	CASSYSPGSNEKLFF	TGTGCCAGCAGTTACTCACCCGGGTCTAATGAAAAACTGTTTTTT
.	TRBV13	TRBJ1-6	.	CASSAKGGNYNSPLHF	TGTGCCAGCAGCGCAAAGGGAGGGAACTATAATTCACCCCTCCACTTT
.	TRBV7-6	TRBJ2-5	few	CASSLGPSAGQETQYF	TGTGCCAGCAGCTTAGGGCCCTCGGCAGGCCAAGAGACCCAGTACTTC
.	TRBV20-1	TRBJ2-7	.	CSASISYEQYF	TGCAGTGCTAGTATCAGCTACGAGCAGTACTTC
TRBD1	TRBV9	TRBJ2-7	.	CASSVQGAGVHEQYF	TGTGCCAGCAGCGTTCAGGGGGCTGGCGTCCACGAGCAGTACTTC
.	TRBV30	TRBJ2-5	few	CAWRRGRYQETQYF	TGTGCCTGGAGGCGGGGGCGATACCAAGAGACCCAGTACTTC
.	TRBV6-5	TRBJ2-7	.	CASSYSGREDEQYF	TGTGCCAGCAGTTACTCGGGAAGGGAGGACGAGCAGTACTTC
TRBD1	TRBV7-8	TRBJ2-7	.	CASSLVQGASDEQYF	TGTGCCAGCAGCTTAGTACAGGGGGCTTCTGACGAGCAGTACTTC
TRBD1	TRBV11-2	TRBJ1-2	.	CASSAITGQGTYGYTF	TGTGCCAGCAGCGCCATAACGGGACAGGGTACCTATGGCTACACCTTC
TRBD1	TRBV29-1	TRBJ1-4	few	CSVRTGSEEKLFF	TGCAGCGTCAGGACAGGTTCGGAAGAAAAACTGTTTTTT
.	TRBV7-6	TRBJ1-6	.	CASSLQDSPLHF	TGTGCCAGCAGCCTACAGGATTCACCCCTCCACTTT
.	TRBV7-2	TRBJ2-6	.	CALTRVGSLSGANVLTF	TGTGCCCTAACGAGGGTGGGGTCGCTCTCTGGGGCCAACGTCCTGACTTTC
.	TRBV7-9	TRBJ1-6	few	CASSLGQSPLHF	TGTGCCAGCAGCTTAGGACAATCACCCCTCCACTTT
TRBD1	TRBV30	TRBJ1-6	.	CAWNGQGGTPLHF	TGTGCCTGGAACGGACAGGGGGGAACACCCCTCCACTTT
.	TRBV6-6	TRBJ2-7	few	CASSAQGDEQYF	TGTGCCAGCAGTGCTCAGGGTGACGAGCAGTACTTC
.	TRBV4-1	TRBJ2-1	few	CASSQGGLSSYNEQFF	TGCGCCAGCAGCCAAGGTGGACTTAGCTCCTACAATGAGCAGTTCTTC
.	TRBV7-2	TRBJ2-7	few	CASSLASLGHEQYF	TGTGCCAGCAGCTTAGCGTCCCTAGGCCACGAGCAGTACTTC
.	TRBV7-6	TRBJ2-5	few	CASSLQETQYF	TGTGCCAGCAGCCTTCAAGAGACCCAGTACTTC
TRBD1	TRBV7-2	TRBJ2-7	.	CASRTGLEQYF	TGTGCCAGCAGGACAGGGCTAGAGCAGTACTTC
.	TRBV25-1	TRBJ1-6	few	CASSERGRGVSPLHF	TGTGCCAGCAGTGAACGCGGCAGGGGTGTCTCACCCCTCCACTTT
.	TRBV7-8	TRBJ1-3	few	CASSYGVDGNTIYF	TGTGCCAGCAGCTACGGGGTAGATGGAAACACCATATATTTT